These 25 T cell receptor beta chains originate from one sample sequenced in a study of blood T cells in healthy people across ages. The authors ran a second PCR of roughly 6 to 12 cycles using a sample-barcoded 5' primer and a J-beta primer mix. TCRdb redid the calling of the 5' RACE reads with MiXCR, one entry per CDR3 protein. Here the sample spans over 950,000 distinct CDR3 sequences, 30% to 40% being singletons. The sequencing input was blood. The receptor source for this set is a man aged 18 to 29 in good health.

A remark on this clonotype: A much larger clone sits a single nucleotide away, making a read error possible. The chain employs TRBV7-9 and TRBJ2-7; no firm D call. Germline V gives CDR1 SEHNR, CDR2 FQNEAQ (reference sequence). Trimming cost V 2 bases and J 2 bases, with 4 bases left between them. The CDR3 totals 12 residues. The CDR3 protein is CASSLQAYEQYF. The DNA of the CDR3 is TGTGCCAGCAGCTTACAAGCCTACGAGCAGTACTTC.

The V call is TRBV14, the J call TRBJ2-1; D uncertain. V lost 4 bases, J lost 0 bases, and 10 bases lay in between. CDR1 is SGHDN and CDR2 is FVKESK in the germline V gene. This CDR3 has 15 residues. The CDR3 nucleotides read TGTGCCAGCAGCCCTTTGCCTGCCTCCTACAATGAGCAGTTCTTC. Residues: CASSPLPASYNEQFF.

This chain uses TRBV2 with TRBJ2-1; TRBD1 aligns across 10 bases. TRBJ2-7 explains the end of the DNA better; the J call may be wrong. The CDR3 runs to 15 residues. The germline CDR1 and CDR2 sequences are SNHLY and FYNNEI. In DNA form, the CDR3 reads TGTGCCAGCAGCCCTGGGACAGGGGTCTACAATGAGCAGTACTTC. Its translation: CASSPGTGVYNEQYF.

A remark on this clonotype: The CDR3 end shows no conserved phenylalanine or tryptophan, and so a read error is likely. CDR3 nucleotides: TGTGCCAGCAGTAAGACTGCAACTAATGAAAAACTGTTTTGT. As protein: CASSKTATNEKLFC. The V call is TRBV6-5, the J call TRBJ1-4; D unresolved. V lost 5 bases and J 0 bases, leaving 7 bases between the germline ends. The CDR3 runs 14 residues. Germline V lookup: CDR1 MNHEY, CDR2 SVGAGI.

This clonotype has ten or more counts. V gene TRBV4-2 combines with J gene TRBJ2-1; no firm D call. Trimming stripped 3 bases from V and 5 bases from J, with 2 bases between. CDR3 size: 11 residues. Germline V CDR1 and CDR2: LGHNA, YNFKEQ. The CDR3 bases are TGTGCCAGCAGCCACGACAATGAGCAGTTCTTC. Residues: CASSHDNEQFF.

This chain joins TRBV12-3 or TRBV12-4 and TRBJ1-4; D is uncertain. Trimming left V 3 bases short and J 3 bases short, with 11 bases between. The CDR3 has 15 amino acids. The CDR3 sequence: CASSFPGGSNEKLFF. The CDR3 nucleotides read TGTGCCAGCAGTTTCCCGGGCGGTTCTAATGAAAAACTGTTTTTT.

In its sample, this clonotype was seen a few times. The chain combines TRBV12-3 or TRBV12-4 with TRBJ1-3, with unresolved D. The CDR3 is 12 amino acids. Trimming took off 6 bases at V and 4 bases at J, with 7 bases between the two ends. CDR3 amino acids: CASSPTGNTIYF. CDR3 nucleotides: TGTGCCAGCAGCCCTACAGGAAACACCATATATTTT.

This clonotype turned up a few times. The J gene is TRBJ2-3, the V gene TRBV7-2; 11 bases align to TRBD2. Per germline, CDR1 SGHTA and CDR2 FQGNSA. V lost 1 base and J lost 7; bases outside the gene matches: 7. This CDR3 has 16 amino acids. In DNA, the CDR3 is TGTGCCAGCAGCTTAGTTGGCCTAGCGGGGGGTAATACGCAGTATTTT. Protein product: CASSLVGLAGGNTQYF.

CDR3 in DNA: TGTGCCAGCAGCTTAGTGGCACAGGGCACCTACAATGAGCAGTTCTTC. Protein product: CASSLVAQGTYNEQFF. This chain links TRBV7-2 with TRBJ2-1, with D maybe TRBD1 (6 bases). V was cut by 1 base and J by 2 bases, with 12 bases left in between. This CDR3 region has 16 residues. CDR1 and CDR2 (germline): SGHTA, FQGNSA.

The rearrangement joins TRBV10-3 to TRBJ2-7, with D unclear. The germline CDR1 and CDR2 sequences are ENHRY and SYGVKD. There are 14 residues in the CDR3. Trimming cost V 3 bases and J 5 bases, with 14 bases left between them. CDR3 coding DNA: TGTGCCATCAGTGACTATTTAACCACCGACGAGCAGTACTTC. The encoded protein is CAISDYLTTDEQYF.

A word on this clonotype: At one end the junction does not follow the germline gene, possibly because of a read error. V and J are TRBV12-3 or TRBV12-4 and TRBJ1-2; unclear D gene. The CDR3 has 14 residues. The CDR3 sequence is CVSRPTRAAYGYTF. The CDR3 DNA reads TGTGTCAGCAGGCCGACAAGGGCCGCCTATGGCTACACCTTC.

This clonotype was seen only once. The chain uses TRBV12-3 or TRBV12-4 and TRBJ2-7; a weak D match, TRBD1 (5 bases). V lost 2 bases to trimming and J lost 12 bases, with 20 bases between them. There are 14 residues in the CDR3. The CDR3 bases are TGTGCCAGCAGTTTACAGGGCCCCTCAGAGACCCGGTACTTC. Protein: CASSLQGPSETRYF.

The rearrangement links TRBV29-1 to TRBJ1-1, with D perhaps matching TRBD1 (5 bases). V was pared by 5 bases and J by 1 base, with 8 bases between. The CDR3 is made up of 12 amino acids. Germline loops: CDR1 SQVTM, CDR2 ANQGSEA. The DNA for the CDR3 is TGCAGCGTTTTTGGGGGGAACACTGAAGCTTTCTTT. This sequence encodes CSVFGGNTEAFF.

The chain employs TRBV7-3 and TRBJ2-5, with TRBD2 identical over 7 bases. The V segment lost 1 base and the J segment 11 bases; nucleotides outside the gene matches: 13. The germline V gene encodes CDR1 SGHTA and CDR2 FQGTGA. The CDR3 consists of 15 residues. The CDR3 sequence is CASSLIVGDYNEQYF. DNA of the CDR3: TGTGCCAGCAGCTTAATTGTAGGGGACTACAATGAGCAGTACTTC.

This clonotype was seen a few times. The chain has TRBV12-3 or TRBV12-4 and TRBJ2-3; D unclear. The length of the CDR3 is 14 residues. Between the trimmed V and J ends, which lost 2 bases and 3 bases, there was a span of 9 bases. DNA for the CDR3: TGTGCCAGCAGTTTATTAGGCGTGACAGATACGCAGTATTTT. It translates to CASSLLGVTDTQYF.

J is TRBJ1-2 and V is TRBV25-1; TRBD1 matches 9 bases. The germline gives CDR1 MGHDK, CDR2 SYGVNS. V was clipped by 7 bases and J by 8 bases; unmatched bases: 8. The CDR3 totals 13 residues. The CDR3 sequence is CASTKTGGKGYTF. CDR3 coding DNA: TGTGCCAGCACCAAGACAGGGGGTAAGGGCTACACCTTC.

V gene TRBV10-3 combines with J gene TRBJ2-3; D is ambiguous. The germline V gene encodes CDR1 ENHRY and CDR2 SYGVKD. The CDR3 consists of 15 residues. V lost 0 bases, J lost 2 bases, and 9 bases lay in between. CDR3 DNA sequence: TGTGCCATCAGTGAGTCGATGGGGAACACAGATACGCAGTATTTT. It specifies CAISESMGNTDTQYF.

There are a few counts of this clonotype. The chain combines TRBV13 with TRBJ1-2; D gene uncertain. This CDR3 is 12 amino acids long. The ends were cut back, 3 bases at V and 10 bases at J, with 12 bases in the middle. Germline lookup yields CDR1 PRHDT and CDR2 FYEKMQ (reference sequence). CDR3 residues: CASSFEGWDYTF. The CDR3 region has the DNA TGTGCCAGCAGCTTCGAAGGGTGGGACTACACCTTC.

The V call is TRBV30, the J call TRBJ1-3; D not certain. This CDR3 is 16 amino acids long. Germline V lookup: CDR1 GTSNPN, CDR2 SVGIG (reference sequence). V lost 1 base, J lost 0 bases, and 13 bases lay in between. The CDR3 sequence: CAWSGRNKFSGNTIYF. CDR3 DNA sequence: TGTGCCTGGAGTGGACGAAACAAGTTCTCTGGAAACACCATATATTTT.

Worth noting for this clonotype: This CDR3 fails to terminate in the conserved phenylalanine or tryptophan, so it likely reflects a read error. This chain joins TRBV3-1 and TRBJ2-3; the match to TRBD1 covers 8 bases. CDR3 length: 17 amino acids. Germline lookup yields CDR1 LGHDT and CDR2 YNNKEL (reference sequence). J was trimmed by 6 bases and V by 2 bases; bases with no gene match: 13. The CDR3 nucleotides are TGTGCCAGCAGCCAACCACTCGGACAGGGACTTTTGGATACGCAGTATTAT. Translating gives CASSQPLGQGLLDTQYY.

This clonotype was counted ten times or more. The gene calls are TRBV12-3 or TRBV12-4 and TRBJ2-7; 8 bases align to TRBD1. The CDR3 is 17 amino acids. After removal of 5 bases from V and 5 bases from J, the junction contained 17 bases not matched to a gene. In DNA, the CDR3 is TGTGCCAGCAGTATACTCCGGCAGTTCAGGGGGCTCGACGAGCAGTACTTC. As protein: CASSILRQFRGLDEQYF.

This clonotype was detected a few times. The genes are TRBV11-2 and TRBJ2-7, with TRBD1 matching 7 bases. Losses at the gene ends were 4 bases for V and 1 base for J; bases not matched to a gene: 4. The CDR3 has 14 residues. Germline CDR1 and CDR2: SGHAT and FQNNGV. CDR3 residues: CASSSLGQSYEQYF. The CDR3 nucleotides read TGTGCCAGCAGCTCATTGGGACAGTCCTACGAGCAGTACTTC.

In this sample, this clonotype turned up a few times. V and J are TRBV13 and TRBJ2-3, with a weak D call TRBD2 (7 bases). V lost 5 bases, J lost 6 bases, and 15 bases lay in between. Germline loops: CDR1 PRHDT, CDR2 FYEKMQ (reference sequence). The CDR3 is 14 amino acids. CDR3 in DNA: TGTGCCAGCAGCATCGAGGGGGGGAGTGATACGCAGTATTTT. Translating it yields CASSIEGGSDTQYF.

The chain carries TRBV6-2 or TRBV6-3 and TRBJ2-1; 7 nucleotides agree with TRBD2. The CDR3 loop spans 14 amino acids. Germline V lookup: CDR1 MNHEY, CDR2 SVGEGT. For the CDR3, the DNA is TGTGTCACTCTCAGAGGGACTAACCCTGATGAGCAGTTCTTC. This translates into CVTLRGTNPDEQFF.

CDR3 DNA sequence: TGTGCCAGCAGTGAAGCGGGATGGACTAGCGGGAGCCAGAATGAGCAGTTCTTC. Translation gives CASSEAGWTSGSQNEQFF. The rearrangement uses TRBV6-1 and TRBJ2-1; 13 nucleotides align to TRBD2. The junction had 9 bases not matched to a gene; V was cut back by 0 bases and J by 7 bases. CDR1 is MNHNS and CDR2 is SASEGT in the germline V gene. The CDR3 contains 18 residues.